This entry features one T cell receptor (beta chain) sequence. V was pared by 0 bases and J by 1 base, with 9 bases between. Per the germline V gene, CDR1 is SGHVS and CDR2 is FQNEAQ. CDR3 length: 15 amino acids. This sample stems from a study of blood T cell repertoires in COVID-19. Across the whole study: From the United States, Italy and Spain came samples of acute and convalescent COVID-19. Nucleic acid was either cDNA or gDNA, and it came from T cells, B-cell-depleted T cells, or PBMCs.

Authors' data handling: Amplification from reference gene primers served as the basis for estimated nucleated cell counts. Profiling relied on immunoSEQ multiplex PCR, and the TCRdb table lists in-frame clones only, not all of them. The DNA was the basis for D and trimming; V, J and clone size are from that table. The repertoire has about 150,000 clones, roughly four fifths of them found once; the top ten carry approximately 14%. The chain employs TRBV7-8 and TRBJ1-1, with D possibly matching TRBD1 (6 bases). The specimen was peripheral blood. This TCR was sampled from a human donor with acute or convalescent COVID-19. The donor label of this sample is uncertain. CDR3 in amino acids: CASSLAQGSNTEAFF. For the CDR3, the DNA is TGTGCCAGCAGCTTAGCGCAGGGGTCGAACACTGAAGCTTTCTTT.